This T cell receptor beta chain was recovered during a study of T-cell reconstitution after alpha-beta-depleted transplantation in children. During its preparation, the TCRbeta library received unique molecular identifiers. TCRdb processed the PCR reads anew with MiXCR; each CDR3 protein has one entry. This table has about 200,000 distinct CDR3 sequences, 5% to 7.5% appearing once. This clonotype came up many times. Germline CDR1 LGHNA, CDR2 YSLEER. The CDR3 consists of 13 residues. The V and J ends lost 0 bases and 8 bases respectively, with 10 bases between them. This sequence was found in a girl less than two years old with combined immunodeficiency, due to receive a stem cell transplant. The chain joins TRBV4-3 to TRBJ1-2; D gene uncertain. The material sequenced was PBMCs, taken before TCRalphabeta/CD19-depleted stem cell transplant. In nucleotides, the CDR3 is TGCGCCAGCAGCCAAGATCTATCGGAAGGCTACACCTTC. It encodes CASSQDLSEGYTF.